This TCR beta chain was sequenced for a study of blood T cell repertoires in COVID-19. Study as a whole: Acute and convalescent COVID-19 samples came from the United States, Italy and Spain. PBMCs, B-cell-depleted T cells, or T cells were the source of the cDNA or gDNA that made up the material.

Original data processing: Researchers report that nucleated cell counts were estimated from reference gene primer amplification. TCRdb keeps only in-frame clones here, not all; method: immunoSEQ multiplex PCR. The V and J calls and clone size are taken from that table; D and trimming were inferred from the DNA. The sample lists roughly 400,000 clones; 70% to 90% were seen once. Participants, about 18 to 90 years old, spanned more than 20 US areas. The CDR3 is 14 residues long. Germline V lookup: CDR1 MDHEN, CDR2 SYDVKM. Trimming removed 3 bases from V and 8 bases from J; junction bases left unmatched: 9.

Sequenced input: PBMCs or T cells enriched from blood (not recorded which). The chain couples TRBV28 to TRBJ1-2; TRBD1 matches at 7 bases. The sequence was collected from a woman aged 18-30 years who had been exposed to COVID-19. For the CDR3, the DNA is TGTGCCAGCAGTTTGGCCGGGACAGCGAAGGGCTACACCTTC. This translates into CASSLAGTAKGYTF.